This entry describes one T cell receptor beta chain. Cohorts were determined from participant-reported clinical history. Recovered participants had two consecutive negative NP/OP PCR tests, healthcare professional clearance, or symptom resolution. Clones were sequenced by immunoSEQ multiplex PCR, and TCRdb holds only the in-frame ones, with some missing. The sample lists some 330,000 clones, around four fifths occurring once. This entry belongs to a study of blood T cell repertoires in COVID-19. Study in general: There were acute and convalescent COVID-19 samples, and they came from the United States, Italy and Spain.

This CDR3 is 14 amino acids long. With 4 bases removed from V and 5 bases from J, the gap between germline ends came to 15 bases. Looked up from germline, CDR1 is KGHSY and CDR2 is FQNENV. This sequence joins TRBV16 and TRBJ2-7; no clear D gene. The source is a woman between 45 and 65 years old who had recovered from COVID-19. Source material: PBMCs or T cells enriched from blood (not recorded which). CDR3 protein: CASSPLGSLNEQYF. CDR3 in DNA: TGTGCCAGCAGCCCCCTCGGTTCCCTAAACGAGCAGTACTTC.